This T cell receptor beta chain was profiled in a study of shared clonotypes between healthy human individuals. Trimming took 6 bases from V and 1 from J; bases not matched to a gene: 9. Germline-derived CDR1 and CDR2 are ENHRY and SYGVKD. The CDR3 length is 16 residues. This table comes from immunoSEQ multiplex PCR, and its TCRdb copy is limited to in-frame clones, with some not included. This table holds about 2.2 million clones, around 93% found once. Naive CD8 isolation took CD45RO-negative cells positively selected for CCR7 and excluded terminally differentiated effector memory CD45RA+ cells. Sequences were obtained from naive CD8+ T cells from PBMCs. The genes are TRBV10-3 and TRBJ2-4; 7 positions match TRBD1. The receptor's source is a young man in good health. Some clones in this sample may be carry-over from other donors' samples. In DNA form, the CDR3 reads TGTGCCATCAGAAAAGCTCAGGGGGTCGCCAAAAACATTCAGTACTTC. It yields the protein CAIRKAQGVAKNIQYF.